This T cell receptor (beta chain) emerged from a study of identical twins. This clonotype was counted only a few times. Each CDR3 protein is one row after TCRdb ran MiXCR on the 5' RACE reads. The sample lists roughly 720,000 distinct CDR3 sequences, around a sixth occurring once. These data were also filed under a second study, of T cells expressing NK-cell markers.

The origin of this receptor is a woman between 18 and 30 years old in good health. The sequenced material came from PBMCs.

The CDR3 sequence is CSVVGLAGRSEQYF. CDR3 bases: TGCAGCGTTGTAGGGCTAGCGGGAAGAAGCGAGCAGTACTTC. The chain carries TRBV29-1 and TRBJ2-7; TRBD2 matches 9 bases. Germline-derived CDR1 and CDR2 are SQVTM and ANQGSEA. The CDR3 totals 14 residues. The V and J ends lost 4 bases and 6 bases, in that order; junction bases with no gene match: 10.